This T cell receptor (beta chain) was observed in a study of identical twins. Points from the study as a whole: Insertions were reduced in abundant cord blood beta clonotypes but not in memory repertoires. Where out-of-frame alpha sequences were twin-shared, they showed excess low generation probability.

TCRdb reanalysed the 5' RACE reads using MiXCR and keeps one entry per CDR3 protein. The top ten hold under 2% of the sample, which has about 700,000 distinct CDR3 sequences, around 6.1% seen once. Comment on this clonotype: Its target is not known.

The CDR3 has 11 amino acids. CDR1 and CDR2 from the germline V gene are SGHAT and FQNNGV. V was cut by 4 bases and J by 11 bases, with 10 bases left in between. The sequenced sample consisted of naive T cells sorted from blood. The gene calls are TRBV11-2 and TRBJ2-3; possible D gene TRBD2, 6 bases. This TCR was sampled from a man younger than 35 in good health. The chain's CDR3 is CASSSRDWQYF. CDR3 nucleotides: TGTGCCAGCAGCTCACGGGACTGGCAGTATTTT. Full variable domain (rest looked up from reference TRBV11-2 and TRBJ2-3): EAGVAQSPRYKIIEKRQSVAFWCNPISGHATLYWYQQILGQGPKLLIQFQNNGVVDDSQLPKDRFSAERLKGVDSTLKIQPAKLEDSAVYLCASSSRDWQYFGPGTRLTVL.